These T cell receptor beta chains were read from a single sample in a study of human T cells and chemical hapten exposure. Using its own MiXCR run on the RACE reads, TCRdb lists one record per CDR3 protein. In the table there are about 51,000 distinct CDR3 sequences, approximately 8.8% of which are singletons. The source material was whole blood, sampled in connection with sensitization to the hapten diphenylcyclopropenone (DPC). These receptors were taken from a woman in her forties with alopecia areata. Some clones in this sample may be carry-over from other donors' samples. Both conserved end residues are part of each CDR3. D genes are given only for firm matches. Expanded clones get a size class; other rows say once, few or many, or leave the size out.

D gene: TRBD2; J gene: TRBJ2-1; V gene: TRBV2; clone size: many; CDR3 DNA: TGTGCCAGCAGTGAAGGGCCTAGCGGGGGCCTCCGCGGGAATGAGCAGTTCTTC; CDR3 protein: CASSEGPSGGLRGNEQFF
D gene: -; J gene: TRBJ1-3; V gene: TRBV20-1; clone size: few; CDR3 DNA: TGCAGTGCTAGATGGGGAGCTGGAAACACCATATATTTT; CDR3 protein: CSARWGAGNTIYF
D gene: TRBD1; J gene: TRBJ1-1; V gene: TRBV6-2/TRBV6-3; clone size: many; CDR3 DNA: TGTGCCAGCAGTCGGGACAGGGGGTTATCTGAAGCTTTCTTT; CDR3 protein: CASSRDRGLSEAFF
D gene: -; J gene: TRBJ1-3; V gene: TRBV20-1; clone size: many; CDR3 DNA: TGCAGTGCTAGAAGTCACGGAAACACCATATATTTT; CDR3 protein: CSARSHGNTIYF
D gene: TRBD1; J gene: TRBJ2-5; V gene: TRBV12-3/TRBV12-4; clone size: few; CDR3 DNA: TGTGCCAGCAGGGGGGACAGGGGGCGAACCGAAGAGACCCAGTACTTC; CDR3 protein: CASRGDRGRTEETQYF
D gene: TRBD1; J gene: TRBJ2-5; V gene: TRBV7-7; clone size: many; CDR3 DNA: TGTGCCAGCAGCCGGGACAGAGGAGAGACCCAGTACTTC; CDR3 protein: CASSRDRGETQYF
D gene: -; J gene: TRBJ1-3; V gene: TRBV6-1; clone size: many; CDR3 DNA: TGTGCCAGCAGTGCCAGGACAGGAAACACCATATATTTT; CDR3 protein: CASSARTGNTIYF
D gene: -; J gene: TRBJ2-3; V gene: TRBV29-1; clone size: many; CDR3 DNA: TGCAGCGTTGCGACAGTCTCAGATACGCAGTATTTT; CDR3 protein: CSVATVSDTQYF
D gene: TRBD1; J gene: TRBJ2-4; V gene: TRBV20-1; clone size: many; CDR3 DNA: TGCAGTGCGGGCGAAACCGGGACAGGGCGGAACATTCAGTACTTC; CDR3 protein: CSAGETGTGRNIQYF
D gene: TRBD2; J gene: TRBJ2-3; V gene: TRBV20-1; clone size: many; CDR3 DNA: TGCAGTGCTCACTTCTTAGCGGGGAGCACAGATACGCAGTATTTT; CDR3 protein: CSAHFLAGSTDTQYF
D gene: -; J gene: TRBJ1-1; V gene: TRBV2; clone size: many; CDR3 DNA: TGTGCCAGCAGTGCAGGGTACCCGAACACTGAAGCTTTCTTT; CDR3 protein: CASSAGYPNTEAFF
D gene: -; J gene: TRBJ1-2; V gene: TRBV24-1; clone size: -; CDR3 DNA: TGTGCCACCAGTGTAGGACGGGGCTACACCTTC; CDR3 protein: CATSVGRGYTF
D gene: -; J gene: TRBJ1-1; V gene: TRBV11-1; clone size: many; CDR3 DNA: TGTGCCAGCAGTAGGAGGGCAGGGCGTATCGGCACTGAAGCTTTCTTT; CDR3 protein: CASSRRAGRIGTEAFF
D gene: -; J gene: TRBJ1-6; V gene: TRBV4-1; clone size: many; CDR3 DNA: TGCGCCAGCAGCCGGAGCTCCTATAATTCACCCCTCCACTTT; CDR3 protein: CASSRSSYNSPLHF
D gene: -; J gene: TRBJ2-3; V gene: TRBV20-1; clone size: -; CDR3 DNA: TGCAGTGCTAGGGGCCCCTCGACAGATACGCAGTATTTT; CDR3 protein: CSARGPSTDTQYF
D gene: TRBD1; J gene: TRBJ1-1; V gene: TRBV10-3; clone size: -; CDR3 DNA: TGTGCCATCAGTGAACCGGACAGGGATCGAGCTTTCTTT; CDR3 protein: CAISEPDRDRAFF
D gene: -; J gene: TRBJ1-5; V gene: TRBV6-1; clone size: many; CDR3 DNA: TGTGCCAGCAGTGAGCCAAGGCAGCCCCAGCATTTT; CDR3 protein: CASSEPRQPQHF
D gene: -; J gene: TRBJ2-7; V gene: TRBV28; clone size: -; CDR3 DNA: TGTGCCAGCAGCCTCATCATCCGACAGGTCCAGTACTTC; CDR3 protein: CASSLIIRQVQYF
D gene: -; J gene: TRBJ2-2; V gene: TRBV5-1; clone size: many; CDR3 DNA: TGCGCCAGCAGCAACACCCCGGGATCAAACACCGGGGAGCTGTTTTTT; CDR3 protein: CASSNTPGSNTGELFF
D gene: -; J gene: TRBJ1-1; V gene: TRBV29-1; clone size: many; CDR3 DNA: TGCAGAGTCTCGGGGGCCTTGAACACTGAAGCTTTCTTT; CDR3 protein: CRVSGALNTEAFF
D gene: TRBD2; J gene: TRBJ2-4; V gene: TRBV5-8; clone size: many; CDR3 DNA: TGTGCCAGCGCTCTTTGGGCGGGAGGCAAAAACATTCAGTACTTC; CDR3 protein: CASALWAGGKNIQYF
D gene: TRBD2; J gene: TRBJ2-3; V gene: TRBV20-1; clone size: -; CDR3 DNA: TGCAGTGCTTGGACTAGCGGGGGCCGGGATACGCAGTATTTT; CDR3 protein: CSAWTSGGRDTQYF
D gene: -; J gene: TRBJ2-7; V gene: TRBV5-4; clone size: -; CDR3 DNA: TGTGCCAGCAGCTACCAGGGATTGGAGGAGCAGTACTTC; CDR3 protein: CASSYQGLEEQYF
D gene: TRBD1; J gene: TRBJ2-3; V gene: TRBV12-3/TRBV12-4; clone size: -; CDR3 DNA: TGTGCCAGCAGTGACCGTGGGACAGGGATAAGCACAGATACGCAGTATTTT; CDR3 protein: CASSDRGTGISTDTQYF
D gene: TRBD1; J gene: TRBJ1-2; V gene: TRBV4-1; clone size: many; CDR3 DNA: TGCGCCAGCAGCTTAGACAGGGGCGGTGGCTACACCTTC; CDR3 protein: CASSLDRGGGYTF
D gene: -; J gene: TRBJ2-1; V gene: TRBV7-6; clone size: many; CDR3 DNA: TGTGCCAGCAGCTGGCAGTCCTACAATGAGCAGTTCTTC; CDR3 protein: CASSWQSYNEQFF
D gene: -; J gene: TRBJ1-1; V gene: TRBV12-3/TRBV12-4; clone size: -; CDR3 DNA: TGTGCCAGCAGCCACAGGGCTGAAGCTTTCTTT; CDR3 protein: CASSHRAEAFF
D gene: -; J gene: TRBJ2-7; V gene: TRBV28; clone size: many; CDR3 DNA: TGTGCCAGCAGTGGGCTAGGACTATTCTCGTACGAGCAGTACTTC; CDR3 protein: CASSGLGLFSYEQYF
D gene: TRBD1; J gene: TRBJ1-1; V gene: TRBV28; clone size: -; CDR3 DNA: TGTGCCAGCAGTATGACAGGGATGAACACTGAAGCTTTCTTT; CDR3 protein: CASSMTGMNTEAFF
D gene: TRBD1; J gene: TRBJ2-5; V gene: TRBV20-1; clone size: -; CDR3 DNA: TGCAGTGCTAACTATCCGGCAGGGGGCCGTGGGACCCAGTACTTC; CDR3 protein: CSANYPAGGRGTQYF
D gene: TRBD1; J gene: TRBJ2-1; V gene: TRBV6-5; clone size: once; CDR3 DNA: TGTGCCAGCAGCCTACAGGGGGCTGAGCAGTTCTTC; CDR3 protein: CASSLQGAEQFF
D gene: TRBD1; J gene: TRBJ1-1; V gene: TRBV18; clone size: many; CDR3 DNA: TGTGCCAGCTCACCACGGACAGGGGAGGGTGCTTTCTTT; CDR3 protein: CASSPRTGEGAFF
D gene: -; J gene: TRBJ2-3; V gene: TRBV4-3; clone size: -; CDR3 DNA: TGCGCCAGCAGCCAAGACTACATAGATACGCAGTATTTT; CDR3 protein: CASSQDYIDTQYF
D gene: -; J gene: TRBJ2-2; V gene: TRBV7-8; clone size: many; CDR3 DNA: TGTGCCAGCAGCGTGAGAGGGGGGCCCGACACCGGGGAGCTGTTTTTT; CDR3 protein: CASSVRGGPDTGELFF
D gene: TRBD2; J gene: TRBJ2-7; V gene: TRBV18; clone size: many; CDR3 DNA: TGTGCCAGCTCACCCAGGAGCGGGGGCTACGAGCAGTACTTC; CDR3 protein: CASSPRSGGYEQYF
D gene: -; J gene: TRBJ2-7; V gene: TRBV12-3/TRBV12-4; clone size: many; CDR3 DNA: TGTGCCAGCAGCCCTGGGGACGGAGCCTACGAGCAGTACTTC; CDR3 protein: CASSPGDGAYEQYF
D gene: -; J gene: TRBJ2-7; V gene: TRBV10-3; clone size: -; CDR3 DNA: TGTGCCATCAGCACCGACCCCGAAGGGCGCGAGCAGTACTTC; CDR3 protein: CAISTDPEGREQYF
D gene: -; J gene: TRBJ1-4; V gene: TRBV28; clone size: few; CDR3 DNA: TGTGCCAGCAGCCCTACTCGGGGTGCAACTAATGAAAAACTGTTTTTT; CDR3 protein: CASSPTRGATNEKLFF
D gene: TRBD1; J gene: TRBJ1-5; V gene: TRBV4-1; clone size: -; CDR3 DNA: TGCGCCAGCAGCCAAGCAGGGGGGAGCAATCAGCCCCAGCATTTT; CDR3 protein: CASSQAGGSNQPQHF
D gene: -; J gene: TRBJ2-7; V gene: TRBV14; clone size: -; CDR3 DNA: TGTGCCAGCAGCCAAGATTGGGGCAGCTACGAGCAGTACTTC; CDR3 protein: CASSQDWGSYEQYF
D gene: -; J gene: TRBJ2-2; V gene: TRBV7-3; clone size: many; CDR3 DNA: TGTGCCAGCAGCCGCAGGGGCGGGAGCGGGGAGCTGTTTTTT; CDR3 protein: CASSRRGGSGELFF
D gene: -; J gene: TRBJ2-4; V gene: TRBV2; clone size: -; CDR3 DNA: TGTGCCAGCAGAGCAGGGGATTTAGCCAAAAACATTCAGTACTTC; CDR3 protein: CASRAGDLAKNIQYF